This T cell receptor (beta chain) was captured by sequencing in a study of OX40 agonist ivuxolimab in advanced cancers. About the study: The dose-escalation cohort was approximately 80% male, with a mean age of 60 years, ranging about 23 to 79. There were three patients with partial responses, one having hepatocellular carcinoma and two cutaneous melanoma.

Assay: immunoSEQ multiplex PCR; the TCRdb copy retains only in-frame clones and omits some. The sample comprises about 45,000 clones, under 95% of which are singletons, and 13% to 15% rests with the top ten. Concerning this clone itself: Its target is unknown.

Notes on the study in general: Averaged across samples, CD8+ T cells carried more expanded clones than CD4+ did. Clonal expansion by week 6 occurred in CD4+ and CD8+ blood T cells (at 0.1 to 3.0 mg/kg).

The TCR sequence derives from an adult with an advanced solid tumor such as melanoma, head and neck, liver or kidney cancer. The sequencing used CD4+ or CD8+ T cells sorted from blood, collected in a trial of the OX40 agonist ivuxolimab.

CDR3 nucleotide sequence: TGTGCCAGCAGCTTAGCTCAGGGACTCTACGAGCAGTACTTC. This gives the protein CASSLAQGLYEQYF. The chain joins TRBV11-2 to TRBJ2-7; possibly TRBD2 for D (6 bases). Germline V CDR1 and CDR2: SGHAT, FQNNGV. V was shortened by 1 base and J by 3 bases, with 10 bases between the two germline ends. This CDR3 spans 14 amino acids. The variable domain in full, with the rest retrieved from reference TRBV11-2 and TRBJ2-7, is EAGVAQSPRYKIIEKRQSVAFWCNPISGHATLYWYQQILGQGPKLLIQFQNNGVVDDSQLPKDRFSAERLKGVDSTLKIQPAKLEDSAVYLCASSLAQGLYEQYFGPGTRLTVT.